One sample yielded the 25 T cell receptor beta chains listed below, sequenced in a study of shared clonotypes between healthy human individuals. Generated by immunoSEQ multiplex PCR, the TCRdb table keeps only in-frame clones and is missing some. The table lists 2,500,000 or so clones, more than 80% of them singletons. The sample consisted of naive CD4+ T cells sorted from blood. Subset in this sample: CD45RA+ positively selected. Receptors originate from a man in his late teens or twenties in good health.

The V gene is TRBV27, the J gene TRBJ2-5; 10 bases line up with TRBD2. CDR1 MNHEY and CDR2 SMNVEV come from the germline V gene (reference sequence). This CDR3 spans 15 amino acids. Unmatched junction bases numbered 7, after V lost 4 bases and J lost 5 bases. The chain's CDR3 is CASSSILAGLETQYF. The CDR3 coding sequence is TGTGCCAGCAGTTCGATACTAGCGGGGCTGGAGACCCAGTACTTC.

The rearrangement uses TRBV5-1 and TRBJ2-3; D gene ambiguous. Trimming pared 4 bases from V and 4 bases from J, leaving 13 bases between. The CDR3 spans 14 residues. From germline, CDR1 is SGHRS and CDR2 YFSETQ. The DNA for the CDR3 is TGCGCCAGCAGCCCCACAGCCGTGGCAGATACGCAGTATTTT. It yields the protein CASSPTAVADTQYF. Combining the CDR3 with reference TRBV5-1 and TRBJ2-3 gives the whole variable domain KAGVTQTPRYLIKTRGQQVTLSCSPISGHRSVSWYQQTPGQGLQFLFEYFSETQRNKGNFPGRFSGRQFSNSRSEMNVSTLELGDSALYLCASSPTAVADTQYFGPGTRLTVL.

V and J are TRBV7-9 and TRBJ1-1, with D perhaps TRBD1 (5 bases). Germline assignment: CDR1 SEHNR and CDR2 FQNEAQ (reference sequence). With 2 bases removed from V and 6 bases from J, the gap between germline ends came to 10 bases. CDR3 length equals 13 residues. The DNA for the CDR3 is TGTGCCAGCAGCTTAATTGGGGGATCTGAAGCTTTCTTT. It codes for CASSLIGGSEAFF.

The chain combines TRBV7-2 with TRBJ1-2, with D hard to call. Germline V gives CDR1 SGHTA, CDR2 FQGNSA. Trimming took 4 bases from V and 2 from J, leaving 14 bases between them. The CDR3 contains 15 residues. CDR3 nucleotide sequence: TGTGCCAGCAGCTCGGACTTTGGGGTAAACTATGGCTACACCTTC. This codes for CASSSDFGVNYGYTF.

V and J are TRBV6-6 and TRBJ1-3, with a weak D call TRBD1 (5 bases). The V and J ends lost 2 bases and 0 bases respectively, with 8 bases between them. Germline values: CDR1 MNHNY, CDR2 SVGAGI (reference sequence). This CDR3 is built from 15 residues. CDR3 sequence: CASSYTGTSGNTIYF. CDR3 sequence (DNA): TGTGCCAGCAGTTACACAGGTACCTCTGGAAACACCATATATTTT.

The chain employs TRBV7-9 and TRBJ2-5; no firm D call. The V gene's germline CDR1 is SEHNR and CDR2 FQNEAQ (reference sequence). V shed 7 bases and J shed 4 bases, with 13 bases lying between them. This CDR3 is 13 amino acids long. CDR3 amino acids: CASTIVVRETQYF. CDR3 nucleotides: TGTGCCAGCACCATCGTGGTCCGAGAGACCCAGTACTTC.

The rearrangement joins TRBV7-3 to TRBJ1-5; the D is unclear. V was shortened by 2 bases and J by 4 bases, with 9 bases between the two germline ends. CDR3 length equals 14 residues. CDR1 is SGHTA and CDR2 is FQGTGA in the germline V gene. CDR3 in amino acids: CASSLVSLNQPQHF. The CDR3 DNA reads TGTGCCAGCAGCTTAGTATCGTTGAATCAGCCCCAGCATTTT.

The chain uses TRBV9 and TRBJ2-5; the D is unclear. The CDR3 spans 14 residues. V was pared by 1 base and J by 5 bases, with 12 bases between. From germline, CDR1 is SGDLS and CDR2 YYNGEE. The chain's CDR3 is CASSVKEQRETQYF. In DNA, the CDR3 is TGTGCCAGCAGCGTAAAAGAGCAGAGGGAGACCCAGTACTTC.

This CDR3 is CASSPPSGTGAGNTIYF. In DNA form, the CDR3 reads TGTGCCAGCTCACCACCCAGCGGGACAGGGGCTGGAAACACCATATATTTT. The V call is TRBV18, the J call TRBJ1-3; 10 bases are a match to TRBD1. Germline V gene lookup returns CDR1 KGHSH and CDR2 LQKENI. This CDR3 is built from 17 residues. Germline trimming cut 0 bases from V and 2 bases from J; bases unmatched to any gene: 4.

This clone was picked up one time. The genes are TRBV10-3 and TRBJ2-1; the match to TRBD2 covers 12 bases. This CDR3 spans 15 amino acids. Germline V lookup: CDR1 ENHRY, CDR2 SYGVKD. V dropped 8 bases and J dropped 7; count of bases not matched to a gene: 9. CDR3 in DNA: TGTGCCATCGGACCAGGACTAGCGGGAATGAATGAGCAGTTCTTC. Protein product: CAIGPGLAGMNEQFF.

The CDR3 loop is CASSAGLLPSGANVLTF. CDR3 nucleotide sequence: TGTGCCAGCAGCGCCGGGCTACTTCCGTCTGGGGCCAACGTCCTGACTTTC. The chain combines TRBV9 with TRBJ2-6; no definite D call. Germline V lookup: CDR1 SGDLS, CDR2 YYNGEE. Trimming removed 3 bases from V and 1 base from J, with 14 bases in between. The length of the CDR3 is 17 residues.

This clone was picked up one time. The V and J genes are TRBV9 and TRBJ2-3; a weak D match, TRBD2 (7 bases). The ends were cut back, 6 bases at V and 2 bases at J, with 16 bases in the middle. CDR3 length equals 15 residues. From germline, CDR1 is SGDLS and CDR2 YYNGEE. The chain's CDR3 is CASTLKGGLTDTQYF. The CDR3 nucleotides are TGTGCCAGCACCCTTAAGGGGGGGCTCACAGATACGCAGTATTTT.

This chain links TRBV27 with TRBJ2-7; D gene unclear. Trimming removed 5 bases from V and 6 bases from J, with 8 bases in between. CDR3 size: 11 residues. Germline V gene lookup returns CDR1 MNHEY and CDR2 SMNVEV (reference sequence). CDR3 sequence reads: CASSQLGEQYF. The CDR3 nucleotides read TGTGCCAGCAGTCAATTGGGCGAGCAGTACTTC.

Points on this clone: A read error may produce the germline difference seen at one junction end. This chain uses TRBV7-7 with TRBJ2-1; 11 bases are shared with TRBD2. Germline assignment: CDR1 SSHAT and CDR2 FNYEAQ (reference sequence). This CDR3 is built from 15 residues. CDR3 amino acids: CASSYGTSGYNEQFF. CDR3 coding DNA: TGTGCTAGCAGCTACGGGACTAGCGGTTACAATGAGCAGTTCTTC.

As for this clone: The sample contains more than one DNA sequence encoding this CDR3. V and J are TRBV30 and TRBJ2-5, with D uncertain. The end of the DNA fits TRBJ2-7 better, so the J call may be wrong. The CDR3 sequence is 12 residues long. Germline V gives CDR1 GTSNPN, CDR2 SVGIG (reference sequence). The CDR3 nucleotides read TGTGCCTGGAGTCGAGATTCCTACGAGCAGTACTTC. This encodes CAWSRDSYEQYF.

Note on this clone: Other DNA sequences in this sample translate to the same CDR3. The rearrangement links TRBV9 to TRBJ2-5; D is undetermined. The V end was cut by 0 bases, the J end by 5 bases, with 8 bases between. Germline CDR1 is SGDLS and CDR2 is YYNGEE. The CDR3 consists of 13 residues. CDR3 in amino acids: CASSVGRTETQYF. For the CDR3, the DNA is TGTGCCAGCAGCGTAGGGCGTACGGAGACCCAGTACTTC.

This chain links TRBV2 with TRBJ2-5; 8 bases line up with TRBD1. The CDR3 sequence is 15 residues long. V was pared by 5 bases and J by 4 bases, with 9 bases of the junction left unmatched. Germline V lookup: CDR1 SNHLY, CDR2 FYNNEI. The CDR3 sequence: CASSILGQGAETQYF. CDR3 nucleotides: TGTGCCAGCAGTATCCTCGGACAGGGAGCAGAGACCCAGTACTTC.

J is TRBJ2-5 and V is TRBV10-3, with D maybe TRBD2 (5 bases). This CDR3 comprises 13 residues. Trimming removed 2 bases from V and 10 bases from J, with 14 bases in between. CDR1 and CDR2 (germline): ENHRY, SYGVKD. CDR3 amino acids: CAISENMPSGQYF. The CDR3 nucleotides are TGTGCCATCAGTGAGAATATGCCAAGCGGCCAGTACTTC.

This clone was seen a handful of times. A read error may be the cause here, since a much bigger clone is one base away. Other nucleotide sequences in the sample specify the same CDR3. V and J are TRBV7-9 and TRBJ2-7, with no clear D. CDR1 SEHNR and CDR2 FQNEAQ come from the germline V gene (reference sequence). The CDR3 totals 11 residues. V lost 5 bases, J lost 1 base, and 3 bases lay in between. The DNA for the CDR3 is TGTGCCAGCAGCCCTTCCTACGAGCAGTACTTC. Protein product: CASSPSYEQYF.

This chain connects TRBV18 to TRBJ2-1; 14 nucleotides align to TRBD2. The V and J ends lost 3 bases and 6 bases, in that order; junction bases with no gene match: 4. The CDR3 contains 16 residues. Per germline, CDR1 KGHSH and CDR2 LQKENI. The CDR3 bases are TGTGCCAGCTCACCGGGACTAGCGGGAGTCTCCAATGAGCAGTTCTTC. Encoded protein: CASSPGLAGVSNEQFF.

A word on this clone: This CDR3 is also generated by other DNA sequences in the sample. J is TRBJ2-1 and V is TRBV11-2; 8 bases agree with TRBD1. Trimming at V came to 5 bases and at J to 4 bases, leaving 7 bases not matched to a gene. Germline CDR1 is SGHAT and CDR2 is FQNNGV. The CDR3 has 15 amino acids. The CDR3 DNA is TGTGCCAGCAGCCTTGACAGGGGCCGTTACAATGAGCAGTTCTTC. Its translation: CASSLDRGRYNEQFF.

The chain has TRBV27 and TRBJ2-7; TRBD1 agrees at 8 bases. The trim removed 6 bases at V and 3 bases at J, leaving 13 bases unmatched. The V gene's germline CDR1 is MNHEY and CDR2 SMNVEV (reference sequence). This CDR3 comprises 16 residues. The CDR3 loop reads CASRHTRGQGYYEQYF. In nucleotides, the CDR3 is TGTGCCAGCAGGCATACCAGAGGACAGGGATACTACGAGCAGTACTTC.

Comment on this clone: Within the sample, other DNA sequences also encode this same CDR3. The V and J genes are TRBV18 and TRBJ2-1; TRBD1 matches 9 bases. Per germline, CDR1 KGHSH and CDR2 LQKENI. This CDR3 region has 15 residues. V shed 6 bases, J shed 1 base, and the junction held 4 bases outside the gene matches. The CDR3 DNA sequence: TGTGCCAGCTCCCTTGGACAGGGGTCCTACAATGAGCAGTTCTTC. It codes for CASSLGQGSYNEQFF.

The chain links TRBV6-5 to TRBJ1-5, with a weak D call TRBD1 (5 bases). CDR3 length: 15 amino acids. The V end lost 6 bases, the J end lost 2 bases, and 14 bases lay between the germline ends. Germline CDR1 is MNHEY and CDR2 is SVGAGI. CDR3 protein: CASRSRDGGNQPQHF. Written as DNA, the CDR3 is TGTGCCAGCAGGTCCCGGGACGGTGGCAATCAGCCCCAGCATTTT.

This chain uses TRBV19 with TRBJ1-2; 7 bases match TRBD1. V dropped 5 bases and J dropped 1; count of bases not matched to a gene: 7. The germline V gene has CDR1 LNHDA and CDR2 SQIVND (reference sequence). CDR3 length: 15 residues. The CDR3: CASSASGQLNYGYTF. DNA for the CDR3: TGTGCCAGTAGTGCCTCGGGACAGCTTAACTATGGCTACACCTTC.